These 11 T cell receptor beta chains were all obtained from the same sample, sequenced in a study of T cells after yellow fever vaccination. MiXCR, run by TCRdb on the 5' RACE reads, gives a single entry per CDR3 protein. The table records about 99,000 distinct CDR3 sequences, 5.8% of them present only once. This sample comprised CD8+ T cells sorted from PBMCs, obtained 10 days after the yellow fever booster vaccination. These TCRs come from a man in his late teens or twenties who received the YFV17D yellow fever vaccine.

There are a few counts of this clonotype. This chain uses TRBV6-5 with TRBJ1-1; D gene uncertain. The germline V gene has CDR1 MNHEY and CDR2 SVGAGI. The CDR3 is 11 residues long. V lost 2 bases and J 7 bases, leaving 5 bases between the germline ends. CDR3 sequence reads: CASSYGVEAFF. The CDR3 DNA reads as TGTGCCAGCAGTTACGGTGTTGAAGCTTTCTTT.

V gene TRBV5-1 combines with J gene TRBJ2-3; D tentatively reads TRBD1 or TRBD2 (5 bases each). V lost 6 bases and J lost 6, with 20 bases in between. The CDR3 length is 15 residues. CDR1 and CDR2 from the germline V gene are SGHRS and YFSETQ. The DNA of the CDR3 is TGCGCCAGCACCAGCTACGGGACCCCCTTGGATACGCAGTATTTT. This codes for CASTSYGTPLDTQYF.

This chain links TRBV7-8 with TRBJ2-1; D might be TRBD2 (5 bases). Germline loops: CDR1 SGHVS, CDR2 FQNEAQ. V gave up 5 bases and J gave up 0 bases, with 17 bases separating them. The CDR3 covers 17 residues. The DNA for the CDR3 is TGTGCCAGCAGCCATTTCCCGGTGGCGGGCTCCTACAATGAGCAGTTCTTC. This sequence encodes CASSHFPVAGSYNEQFF.

The V and J genes are TRBV4-1 and TRBJ2-2; D assignment may be TRBD1 or TRBD2 (5 bases each). CDR1 and CDR2 from the germline V gene are MGHRA and YSYEKL. The ends were cut back, 4 bases at V and 6 bases at J, with 9 bases in the middle. The CDR3 consists of 13 residues. In DNA, the CDR3 is TGCGCCAGCAGCCGGGGGTGGGCCGGGGAGCTGTTTTTT. This translates into CASSRGWAGELFF.

As DNA, the CDR3 is TGTGCCAGCAGGGAGGGTTTAAATTTGTTTTTCAATGAGCAGTTCTTC. Protein sequence: CASREGLNLFFNEQFF. The V and J genes are TRBV27 and TRBJ2-1, with a weak D call TRBD2 (6 bases). Germline loops: CDR1 MNHEY, CDR2 SMNVEV (reference sequence). Trimming shortened V by 6 bases and J by 6 bases, and 21 bases separated the two germline ends. There are 16 residues in the CDR3.

In its sample, this clonotype was seen a few times. The rearrangement links TRBV29-1 to TRBJ2-1; D may correspond to TRBD1 or TRBD2 (6 bases each). The CDR3 contains 16 residues. Germline V gene lookup returns CDR1 SQVTM and CDR2 ANQGSEA. With 0 bases removed from V and 0 bases from J, the gap between germline ends came to 12 bases. CDR3 loop: CSVEEVRGVSYNEQFF. The DNA of the CDR3 is TGCAGCGTTGAAGAAGTGAGGGGGGTCTCCTACAATGAGCAGTTCTTC.

This rearrangement joins TRBV5-4 to TRBJ2-7, with 7 nucleotides matching TRBD1. CDR3 length equals 15 residues. The germline V gene has CDR1 SGHNT and CDR2 YYREEE (reference sequence). Trimming removed 6 bases from V and 2 bases from J; junction bases left unmatched: 11. CDR3 in amino acids: CASTYSPGQTYEQYF. The CDR3 nucleotides read TGTGCCAGCACCTATTCTCCGGGACAGACCTACGAGCAGTACTTC. The full variable domain, its missing parts supplied by reference TRBV5-4 and TRBJ2-7, is ETGVTQSPTHLIKTRGQQVTLRCSSQSGHNTVSWYQQALGQGPQFIFQYYREEENGRGNFPPRFSGLQFPNYSSELNVNALELDDSALYLCASTYSPGQTYEQYFGPGTRLTVT.

This clonotype appeared a single time. The chain combines TRBV2 with TRBJ2-4; 8 nucleotides match TRBD1. CDR1 is SNHLY and CDR2 is FYNNEI in the germline V gene. CDR3 length equals 16 residues. The J segment lost 0 bases and the V segment lost 6 bases, leaving 7 bases of the junction unmatched. As DNA, the CDR3 is TGTGCCAGCAGAGCAGGACAGGGACTAGCCAAAAACATTCAGTACTTC. As protein: CASRAGQGLAKNIQYF.

V is TRBV6-5 and J is TRBJ2-1; D call uncertain. V was clipped by 0 bases and J by 2 bases, with 11 bases between them. Germline V gives CDR1 MNHEY, CDR2 SVGAGI. The CDR3 has 16 amino acids. This CDR3 reads CASSYSVGDTYNEQFF. DNA of the CDR3: TGTGCCAGCAGTTACTCTGTGGGCGATACCTACAATGAGCAGTTCTTC.

V gene TRBV27 combines with J gene TRBJ2-7; TRBD2 might be the D (6 bases). V was shortened by 5 bases and J by 1 base, with 9 bases between the two germline ends. Germline V lookup: CDR1 MNHEY, CDR2 SMNVEV (reference sequence). The CDR3 loop spans 13 amino acids. The CDR3 DNA is TGTGCCAGCAGTCCGACTAGTTCCTACGAGCAGTACTTC. Encoded protein: CASSPTSSYEQYF.

This rearrangement joins TRBV9 to TRBJ2-7, with 9 bases aligning to TRBD1. With 7 bases clipped from V and 6 bases from J, the junction kept 11 bases outside the gene matches. Germline CDR1 and CDR2: SGDLS and YYNGEE. The CDR3 extends over 14 amino acids. DNA of the CDR3: TGTGCCAGCGGCCAATGGGACAGGGAGGCCGAGCAGTACGTC. Amino acid sequence: CASGQWDREAEQYV.